A single TCR beta chain is shown here with its context. It has no known antigen specificity. Base qualities are not recorded, but no much larger clone differs from it by a single base. TCRbeta CDR3 regions were amplified from genomic DNA using the immunoSEQ Assay, a bias-controlled multiplex PCR. The study's own analysis went as follows. The number of nucleated cells in each sample was estimated from the amplification of reference gene primers within the assay. To quantify the absolute abundance of each unique TCRbeta CDR3 rearrangement, sequence reads were collapsed and filtered. For each sample, productive Simpson clonality was calculated as the square root of Simpson's diversity index over productive rearrangements. The table comes from immuneACCESS by way of TCRdb, which keeps in-frame sequences with V and J called. Part of the clones is missing from these tables; in studies checked, under half for an unresolved V gene and the rest for unknown reasons. The V and J calls and clone size are taken from that table; D and trimming were inferred from the DNA. This sample comprises approximately 480,000 clones, approximately 89% of them detected only once. The ten largest clones capture approximately 0.9% of the sample.

The CDR3 covers 15 residues, taking in both the cysteine and the phenylalanine. The CDR3 DNA has 45 bases and is translated from base 1. According to the germline V gene, CDR1 reads SGHAT and CDR2 reads FQNNGV. V lost 1 base and J lost 3 bases, and the count of bases not matched to a germline gene is 6. This sample was included in a study of blood T cell repertoires in COVID-19 (TCRdb year 2020). With respect to the entire study: Collaborator samples came from the United States, Italy and Spain and covered acute and convalescent phases of COVID-19. The dataset comprised deeply sampled blood TCRbeta repertoires from subjects exposed to, actively infected with, or recovered from COVID-19. The prospective study material was composed of cDNA or gDNA derived from T cells, B-cell-depleted T cells, or PBMCs. Sample metadata almost always included a de-identified subject ID, COVID-19 status, age in years and sex. The repertoires were released in a freely available public database intended as a resource for research on the immune response to SARS-CoV-2. The samples were drawn from two sources: the first 160 participants of the ongoing ImmuneRACE study, and 950 to 1,500 subjects contributed by 6 global collaborators. Where available, HLA class I and class II types were taken from metadata supplied by the sample provider and were not determined by assay-based typing. Beyond this particular receptor, the publication reports: Clinical and demographic metadata were provided uncurated, with the amount varying by source and participant.

One collaborating source in Seattle enrolled patients during active infection and followed them longitudinally through the course of disease. Each collaborating institution followed its own protocols to collect whole blood in K2EDTA tubes. For TCRbeta analysis, collaborators shipped samples as frozen whole blood, isolated PBMCs, or DNA extracted from either of those sample types. Sequenced input: peripheral blood. The TCR comes from a man aged 18 to 29 with COVID-19, enrolled during active disease. The sequence joins TRBV11-2 to TRBJ2-7, with 7 middle bases fitting TRBD2. The DNA sequence follows: TGTGCCAGCAGCTTAGCCCTAGCGGACTTCTACGAGCAGTACTTC. Its translation is CASSLALADFYEQYF.